The clone carrying this TCR beta chain has a handful of counts. Antigen unknown. The entry originates in a study of T cell repertoires in cytomegalovirus infection. TCRdb recomputed calls from the reads with MiXCR, one row per CDR3 protein. The table has about 740,000 distinct CDR3 sequences, around a third seen once; the top ten hold around a sixth. The V and J ends lost 6 bases and 1 base respectively, with 15 bases between them. The V gene's germline CDR1 is MNHEY and CDR2 SMNVEV (reference sequence). The CDR3 contains 15 residues. The sequence derives from a human donor in good health (CMV status not recorded). Some clones in this sample may be carry-over from other donors' samples. The source material was cultured PBMCs, sampled from culture after CMV antigen stimulation. The chain combines TRBV27 with TRBJ1-1; D is possibly TRBD1 (5 bases). CDR3 residues: CASSRTRRGNTEAFF. The CDR3 bases are TGTGCCAGCAGCAGGACCCGGAGGGGGAACACTGAAGCTTTCTTT.